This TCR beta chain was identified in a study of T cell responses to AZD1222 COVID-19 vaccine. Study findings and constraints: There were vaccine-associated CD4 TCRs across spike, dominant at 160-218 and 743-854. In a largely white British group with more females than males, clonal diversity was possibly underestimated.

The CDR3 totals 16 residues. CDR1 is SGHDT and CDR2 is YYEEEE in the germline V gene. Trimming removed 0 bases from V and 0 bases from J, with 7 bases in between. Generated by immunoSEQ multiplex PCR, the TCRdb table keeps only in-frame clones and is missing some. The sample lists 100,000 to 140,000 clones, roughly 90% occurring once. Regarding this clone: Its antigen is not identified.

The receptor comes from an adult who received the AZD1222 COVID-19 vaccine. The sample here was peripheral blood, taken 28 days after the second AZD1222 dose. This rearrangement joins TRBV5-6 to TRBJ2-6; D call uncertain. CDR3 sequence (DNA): TGTGCCAGCAGCTTGGGTGGGATCTCTGGGGCCAACGTCCTGACTTTC. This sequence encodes CASSLGGISGANVLTF.